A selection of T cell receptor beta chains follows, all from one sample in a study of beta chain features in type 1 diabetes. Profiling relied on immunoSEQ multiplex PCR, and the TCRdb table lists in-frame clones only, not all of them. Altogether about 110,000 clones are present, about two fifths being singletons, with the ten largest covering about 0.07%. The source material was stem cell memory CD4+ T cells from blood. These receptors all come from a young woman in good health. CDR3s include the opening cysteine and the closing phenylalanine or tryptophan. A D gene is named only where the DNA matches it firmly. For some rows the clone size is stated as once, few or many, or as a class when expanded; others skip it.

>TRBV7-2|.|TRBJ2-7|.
CASSLSGEYEQYF
TGTGCCAGCAGCCTCTCGGGGGAATACGAGCAGTACTTC
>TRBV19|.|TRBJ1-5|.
CASSIQGFSNQPQHF
TGTGCCAGTAGTATCCAGGGCTTTAGCAATCAGCCCCAGCATTTT
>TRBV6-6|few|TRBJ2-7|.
CASRPFRENGIVWYF
TGTGCCAGCAGACCATTCCGGGAGAATGGCATCGTTTGGTACTTC
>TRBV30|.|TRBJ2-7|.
CAWGKRGGPYEQYF
TGTGCCTGGGGAAAGAGGGGGGGCCCCTACGAGCAGTACTTC
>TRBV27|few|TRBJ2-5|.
CASSLVPPPPGETQYF
TGTGCCAGCAGTTTAGTCCCGCCGCCACCGGGAGAGACCCAGTACTTC
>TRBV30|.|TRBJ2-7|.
CAWNTGVRSYEQYF
TGTGCCTGGAACACGGGAGTCCGCTCCTACGAGCAGTACTTC
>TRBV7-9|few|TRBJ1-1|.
CASSMAGGTEAFF
TGTGCCAGCAGCATGGCCGGGGGGACTGAAGCTTTCTTT
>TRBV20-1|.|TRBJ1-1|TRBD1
CSAQSRGHHF
TGCAGTGCTCAGTCGAGGGGGCACCACTTT
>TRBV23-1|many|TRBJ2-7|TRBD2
CASSQSPGGEQYF
TGCGCCAGCAGTCAATCACCGGGGGGTGAGCAGTACTTC
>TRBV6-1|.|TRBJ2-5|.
CASSDFFRGQETQYF
TGTGCCAGCAGCGATTTTTTCCGGGGCCAAGAGACCCAGTACTTC
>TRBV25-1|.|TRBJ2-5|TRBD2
CASSESLAGGVKTQYF
TGTGCCAGCAGTGAAAGCCTAGCGGGAGGGGTTAAGACCCAGTACTTC
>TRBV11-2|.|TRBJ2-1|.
CASSLAGYNEQFF
TGTGCCAGCAGCTTAGCAGGCTACAATGAGCAGTTCTTC
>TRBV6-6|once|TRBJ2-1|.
CAGSEGGYNEQFF
TGTGCCGGCTCCGAGGGGGGGTACAATGAGCAGTTCTTC
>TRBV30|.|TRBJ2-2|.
CAWSPWLGADGELFF
TGTGCCTGGAGCCCCTGGTTAGGGGCAGACGGGGAGCTGTTTTTT
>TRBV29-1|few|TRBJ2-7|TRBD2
CSVELVLAGGGEQYF
TGCAGCGTTGAATTAGTACTAGCGGGAGGGGGAGAGCAGTACTTC
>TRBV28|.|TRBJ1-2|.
CASSLQRQYGYTF
TGTGCCAGCAGTTTACAGCGGCAGTATGGCTACACCTTC
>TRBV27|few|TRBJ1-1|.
CASKGSGYTEAFF
TGTGCCAGCAAAGGCAGCGGGTACACTGAAGCTTTCTTT
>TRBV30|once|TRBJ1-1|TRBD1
CAVKLQGSFFNTEAFF
TGTGCCGTGAAACTACAGGGGTCCTTTTTTAACACTGAAGCTTTCTTT
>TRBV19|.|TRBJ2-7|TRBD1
CASRSPGQRYEQYF
TGTGCCAGTAGGTCCCCGGGACAGAGATACGAGCAGTACTTC
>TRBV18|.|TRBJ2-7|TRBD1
CASSPPGQGRLYEQYF
TGTGCCAGCTCACCACCGGGACAGGGGAGGCTATACGAGCAGTACTTC
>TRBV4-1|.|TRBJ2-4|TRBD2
CASSQSQMGRLAGNIQYF
TGCGCCAGCAGCCAAAGTCAAATGGGCAGACTAGCGGGCAACATTCAGTACTTC
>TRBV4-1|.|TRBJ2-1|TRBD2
CASSPAGGAGGNEQFF
TGCGCCAGCAGCCCCGCGGGGGGAGCGGGAGGGAATGAGCAGTTCTTC
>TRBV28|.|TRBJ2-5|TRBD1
CASSFAGTGEETQYF
TGTGCCAGCAGTTTCGCAGGGACAGGAGAGGAGACCCAGTACTTC
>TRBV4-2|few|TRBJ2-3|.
CASSQDLGFRNTQYF
TGTGCCAGCAGCCAAGATCTAGGCTTCCGAAATACGCAGTATTTT
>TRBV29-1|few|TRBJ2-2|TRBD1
CSVSPRAGTGVTGELFF
TGCAGCGTTTCCCCTAGGGCCGGGACAGGGGTCACCGGGGAGCTGTTTTTT
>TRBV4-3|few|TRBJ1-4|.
CASSQGGGHNEKLFF
TGCGCCAGCAGCCAAGGAGGAGGGCATAATGAAAAACTGTTTTTT